Shown below are 22 T cell receptor beta chains from a single sample sequenced in a study of blood T cell repertoires in COVID-19. The protocol was immunoSEQ multiplex PCR, while the TCRdb copy is restricted to in-frame clones and leaves out a portion. The data hold 300,000 to 400,000 clones, with about 83% observed a single time. Sequencing was done on a sample of peripheral blood. These TCRs come from a man aged 25-45 years with active or convalescent COVID-19.

The chain employs TRBV4-1 and TRBJ2-3; 8 bases align to TRBD2. The CDR3 runs to 16 residues. V shed 1 base and J 2 bases; nucleotides not matched to a gene: 5. CDR1 and CDR2 from the germline V gene are MGHRA and YSYEKL. DNA for the CDR3: TGCGCCAGCAGCCAAGTTATAGCGGGAATCACAGATACGCAGTATTTT. It specifies CASSQVIAGITDTQYF.

This clone was seen more than once but under ten times. The CDR3 region has the DNA TGTGCCAGTAGATCTGACAGGGGCAGACCCTATGGCTACACCTTC. This translates into CASRSDRGRPYGYTF. This chain links TRBV19 with TRBJ1-2, with 8 bases fitting TRBD1. CDR1 is LNHDA, CDR2 SQIVND, per germline (reference sequence). Trimming cost V 6 bases and J 4 bases; bases outside gene matches: 10. This CDR3 comprises 15 residues. Based on the CDR3 plus reference TRBV19 and TRBJ1-2, the full variable domain is DGGITQSPKYLFRKEGQNVTLSCEQNLNHDAMYWYRQDPGQGLRLIYYSQIVNDFQKGDIAEGYSVSREKKESFPLTVTSAQKNPTAFYLCASRSDRGRPYGYTFGSGTRLTVV.

This chain links TRBV4-3 with TRBJ1-2; a weak D match, TRBD1 (5 bases). Germline V lookup: CDR1 LGHNA, CDR2 YSLEER. The CDR3 contains 16 residues. V was shortened by 0 bases and J by 5 bases, with 16 bases between the two germline ends. CDR3: CASSQDPEGVGYGYTF. The CDR3 nucleotides are TGCGCCAGCAGCCAAGATCCGGAAGGGGTGGGGTATGGCTACACCTTC.

This chain uses TRBV4-1 with TRBJ2-4; 9 nucleotides align to TRBD2. Germline CDR1 reads MGHRA; CDR2 reads YSYEKL. The CDR3 runs 17 residues. Unmatched junction bases numbered 11, after V lost 4 bases and J lost 4 bases. The chain's CDR3 is CASSPILKREAKNIQYF. In DNA form, the CDR3 reads TGCGCCAGCAGCCCGATCCTGAAGCGGGAGGCGAAAAACATTCAGTACTTC.

This chain links TRBV6-5 with TRBJ2-1; 16 nucleotides align to TRBD2. Trimming cost V 5 bases and J 8 bases; bases outside gene matches: 3. The CDR3 is 15 residues long. The V gene's germline CDR1 is MNHEY and CDR2 SVGAGI. The DNA for the CDR3 is TGTGCCAGCAGTAAGGGACTAGCGGGGGGGGATGAGCAGTTCTTC. Its protein product is CASSKGLAGGDEQFF.

This chain's CDR3 is CASSLGAGNTIYF. CDR3 in DNA: TGTGCCAGCAGTTTAGGCGCTGGAAACACCATATATTTT. The chain links TRBV12-3 or TRBV12-4 to TRBJ1-3; D uncertain. The CDR3 runs 13 residues. Trimming took off 1 base at V and 2 bases at J, with 3 bases between the two ends.

About this clone: Germline is not matched at one junction end, which may reflect a read error. The chain combines TRBV7-3 with TRBJ2-5; the D gene is possibly TRBD1 (5 bases). There are 15 residues in the CDR3. Germline CDR1 SGHTA, CDR2 FQGTGA. The CDR3 nucleotides read TGTGCCAGCAGCCTAACGACAGTGGCAGGGGAGACCCAGTACTTC. It translates to CASSLTTVAGETQYF.

This clone was detected only once. The chain uses TRBV7-9 and TRBJ2-2; the D gene is possibly TRBD1 (6 bases). V lost 1 base to trimming and J lost 3 bases, with 12 bases between them. The germline gives CDR1 SEHNR, CDR2 FQNEAQ (reference sequence). The CDR3 is made up of 16 amino acids. The CDR3 spells CASSLEQGYYTGELFF. Here the CDR3 DNA reads TGTGCCAGCAGCTTAGAACAGGGATATTACACCGGGGAGCTGTTTTTT.

The CDR3: CASSPPIRGEDGYTF. In DNA, the CDR3 is TGTGCCAGCTCACCACCGATCAGGGGGGAGGATGGCTACACCTTC. This chain links TRBV18 with TRBJ1-2; 7 bases line up with TRBD1. CDR3 length: 15 residues. The J segment lost 6 bases and the V segment lost 0 bases, leaving 7 bases of the junction unmatched. Germline CDR1 KGHSH, CDR2 LQKENI.

This clone was detected only once. The chain uses TRBV5-5 and TRBJ2-7; 12 bases match TRBD1. Germline CDR1 and CDR2: SGHKS and YYEKEE (reference sequence). CDR3 length: 16 amino acids. After removal of 0 bases from V and 5 bases from J, the junction contained 6 bases not matched to a gene. CDR3 amino acids: CASSLGGQGAGDEQYF. The CDR3 bases are TGTGCCAGCAGCTTGGGGGGACAGGGGGCAGGGGACGAGCAGTACTTC.

This chain connects TRBV2 to TRBJ2-1; 8 bases map to TRBD2. From germline, CDR1 is SNHLY and CDR2 FYNNEI. The CDR3 has 15 residues. V trimming: 7 bases; J trimming: 1 base; junction bases outside the gene matches: 6. The CDR3: CASTERGMSYNEQFF. CDR3 bases: TGTGCCAGCACAGAGCGGGGGATGTCCTACAATGAGCAGTTCTTC.

This clone appeared a few times. The rearrangement links TRBV24-1 to TRBJ1-5, with no clear D. The CDR3 sequence is 13 residues long. V lost 12 bases to trimming and J lost 9 bases, with 20 bases between them. The germline V gene encodes CDR1 KGHDR and CDR2 SFDVKD. The CDR3 region has the DNA TGTGCCGTGAGAATCGGGAGACATGGGCCCCAGCATTTT. Residues: CAVRIGRHGPQHF.

CDR3: CASSGPGHNSPLHF. The DNA for the CDR3 is TGTGCCAGCAGCGGGCCAGGGCATAATTCACCCCTCCACTTT. The V gene is TRBV9, the J gene TRBJ1-6, with D possibly being TRBD1 (5 bases). The CDR3 length is 14 residues. V was trimmed by 3 bases and J by 5 bases, leaving 9 bases between them. Germline V gene data show CDR1 as SGDLS and CDR2 as YYNGEE.

The gene calls are TRBV4-3 and TRBJ2-2; 8 nucleotides agree with TRBD2. V lost 5 bases to trimming and J lost 5 bases; unmatched junction nucleotides: 7. Germline-derived CDR1 and CDR2 are LGHNA and YSLEER. The CDR3 extends over 15 amino acids. The CDR3 region is CASSSSGRYTGELFF. In nucleotides, the CDR3 is TGCGCCAGCAGCTCCAGCGGGAGATATACCGGGGAGCTGTTTTTT.

This chain links TRBV29-1 with TRBJ2-1; 14 positions match TRBD2. The V gene end was trimmed by 2 bases and the J gene end by 1 base; junction bases not matched to a gene: 10. The germline CDR1 and CDR2 sequences are SQVTM and ANQGSEA. The CDR3 extends over 19 amino acids. The CDR3 DNA follows: TGCAGCGTTGAATCGGGACTAGCGGGAGACTTTTTATCCTACAATGAGCAGTTCTTC. Residues: CSVESGLAGDFLSYNEQFF.

The chain joins TRBV4-2 to TRBJ2-3; 10 nucleotides line up with TRBD2. The germline V gene encodes CDR1 LGHNA and CDR2 YNFKEQ. There are 16 residues in the CDR3. Trimming removed 4 bases from V and 7 bases from J; junction bases left unmatched: 11. The DNA for the CDR3 is TGTGCCAGCAGCCCGTGGACTAGCGGCCGTGGAAATACGCAGTATTTT. Translating it yields CASSPWTSGRGNTQYF.

The genes are TRBV30 and TRBJ2-5; D might be TRBD1 (6 bases). V lost 4 bases and J lost 4, with 13 bases in between. The germline V gene encodes CDR1 GTSNPN and CDR2 SVGIG (reference sequence). This CDR3 spans 13 amino acids. CDR3 nucleotide sequence: TGTGCCTGGACGCAAGGGGGTCGAGAGACCCAGTACTTC. As protein: CAWTQGGRETQYF.

The V call is TRBV19, the J call TRBJ1-1, with D uncertain. The CDR3 is 13 residues long. Deletions cut 3 bases from V and 1 base from J, with 6 bases between. Looked up from germline, CDR1 is LNHDA and CDR2 is SQIVND (reference sequence). CDR3 sequence: CASSMGRNTEAFF. CDR3 nucleotides: TGTGCCAGTAGTATGGGCAGGAACACTGAAGCTTTCTTT.

The chain joins TRBV9 to TRBJ2-1; 10 bases align to TRBD2. The CDR3 is 15 residues long. The germline CDR1 and CDR2 sequences are SGDLS and YYNGEE. After removal of 2 bases from V and 4 bases from J, the junction contained 3 bases not matched to a gene. The CDR3 spells CASSVGTSVYNEQFF. DNA for the CDR3: TGTGCCAGCAGCGTTGGGACTAGCGTATACAATGAGCAGTTCTTC. Together with reference TRBV9 and TRBJ2-1, the CDR3 gives the full variable domain: DSGVTQTPKHLITATGQRVTLRCSPRSGDLSVYWYQQSLDQGLQFLIQYYNGEERAKGNILERFSAQQFPDLHSELNLSSLELGDSALYFCASSVGTSVYNEQFFGPGTRLTVL.

V and J are TRBV6-5 and TRBJ1-4; possibly TRBD1 for D (6 bases). Germline-derived CDR1 and CDR2 are MNHEY and SVGAGI. The CDR3 spans 14 residues. V lost 5 bases, J lost 8 bases, and 15 bases lay in between. The CDR3 nucleotides read TGTGCCAGCAGTAGTCTCAGGGGTCGCGAAAAACTGTTTTTT. It codes for CASSSLRGREKLFF.

V and J are TRBV5-1 and TRBJ1-1; 7 bases agree with TRBD1. The germline V gene has CDR1 SGHRS and CDR2 YFSETQ. The CDR3 loop spans 14 amino acids. The junction had 7 bases not matched to a gene; V was cut back by 3 bases and J by 5 bases. The CDR3 nucleotides are TGCGCCAGCAGCTCTAGGGGGCTTGGGACTGAAGCTTTCTTT. It encodes CASSSRGLGTEAFF.

The chain joins TRBV5-4 to TRBJ2-1; D gene unclear. The V end lost 0 bases, the J end lost 7 bases, and 5 bases lay between the germline ends. This CDR3 has 12 residues. CDR1 is SGHNT and CDR2 is YYREEE in the germline V gene (reference sequence). DNA of the CDR3: TGTGCCAGCAGCTTGGCCGAGAATGAGCAGTTCTTC. As protein: CASSLAENEQFF.